In this sample, the clone carrying this T cell receptor beta chain turned up a few times. The study extracted total RNA from unfractionated whole blood. Unique molecular identifiers were affixed to discrete cDNA molecules within the library. Authors' processing steps: Across samples, TCR counts had a median of about 88,000 and ranged from 23,224 to 690,600. In TCRdb, the 5' RACE reads were re-called with MiXCR into one record per CDR3 protein. None of the V and J calls come from the authors' own analysis; TCRdb made them. The profile shows tens of thousands of distinct CDR3 sequences, about 15% of them singletons. This record comes from a study of human T cells and chemical hapten exposure. The wider study: Per-sample variation in TCR yield stemmed mainly from small pooled library volume differences.

This clonotype originated in a female donor in good health.

CDR3 sequence: CASSEAHGQQPQHF. The CDR3 DNA sequence: TGTGCCAGCAGTGAAGCCCACGGTCAGCAGCCCCAGCATTTT. The rearrangement joins TRBV6-1 to TRBJ1-5; D is uncertain. V lost 0 bases, J lost 7 bases, and 10 bases lay in between. This CDR3 is 14 amino acids long. CDR1 MNHNS and CDR2 SASEGT come from the germline V gene.